This T cell receptor (beta chain) was captured by sequencing in a study of molecular identifiers for immune sequencing clone quantification. From the PCR reads, TCRdb called clonotypes with MiXCR, one entry per CDR3 protein. Of tens of thousands of distinct CDR3 sequences in the sample, roughly 20% are singletons; the top ten hold approximately 1.5%. As CD8+CD4-CCR7+CD45RA+ cells, naive CD8 T cells were sorted. This clonotype was detected ten times or more. Its specificity is unknown. Study-wide points: Clones above 20 RNA copies contained over 97% of effector molecules and under 1% of naive molecules. Detection of one spiked Jurkat cell's TCR RNA reportedly worked in about a million naive cells.

Germline CDR1 is LGHNA and CDR2 is YSLEER. Trimming left V 4 bases short and J 10 bases short, with 14 bases between. The CDR3 sequence is 13 residues long. This clonotype was obtained from a human donor in good health. Some libraries in this study had Jurkat cell RNA spiked in. Sequenced material: naive CD8+ T cells from blood, with Jurkat cell RNA spiked in. Described subset: FACS-sorted CD8+CD4-CCR7+CD45RA+ naive T cells. The V call is TRBV4-3, the J call TRBJ2-1; D possibly matches TRBD1 or TRBD2 (5 bases each). CDR3 amino acids: CASSPSPGTEQFF. The CDR3 DNA follows: TGCGCCAGCAGCCCTTCTCCCGGGACCGAGCAGTTCTTC.